The 32 T cell receptor beta chains below were found in one sample sequenced in a study of cytomegalovirus exposure and HLA in healthy donors. Researchers ran the PCR with 60 Vbeta and 13 Jbeta primers. This table comes from immunoSEQ multiplex PCR, and its TCRdb copy is limited to in-frame clones, with some not included. The sample lists around 100,000 clones; more than 65% were seen once. The specimen sequenced was PBMCs. These receptors came from a woman aged 18-29 years in good health and CMV-seronegative.

The chain is built from TRBV6-1 and TRBJ2-5, with TRBD2 matching over 11 bases. V was pared by 3 bases and J by 4 bases, with 7 bases of the junction left unmatched. Germline V lookup: CDR1 MNHNS, CDR2 SASEGT. The CDR3 is 16 amino acids. CDR3 DNA sequence: TGTGCCAGCAGTGATTCTAGCGGGAGGTCTCCAGAGACCCAGTACTTC. It encodes CASSDSSGRSPETQYF.

The V and J genes are TRBV7-8 and TRBJ2-7, with 8 bases identical to TRBD2. The CDR3 has 15 residues. V shed 5 bases and J 0 bases; nucleotides not matched to a gene: 6. The V gene's germline CDR1 is SGHVS and CDR2 FQNEAQ. In DNA, the CDR3 is TGTGCCAGCAGCGCCCAACTAGCGGTCTCCTACGAGCAGTACTTC. This sequence encodes CASSAQLAVSYEQYF.

CDR3 DNA sequence: TGTGCCAGCTCACTCGAAATCACGGGACAGGGGGCGAAAAATGAAAAACTGTTTTTT. Its translation is CASSLEITGQGAKNEKLFF. This chain connects TRBV18 to TRBJ1-4; 12 bases agree with TRBD1. The CDR3 has 19 amino acids. The germline V gene has CDR1 KGHSH and CDR2 LQKENI. V was clipped by 4 bases and J by 5 bases; unmatched bases: 14. Full variable domain (rest looked up from reference TRBV18 and TRBJ1-4): NAGVMQNPRHLVRRRGQEARLRCSPMKGHSHVYWYRQLPEEGLKFMVYLQKENIIDESGMPKERFSAEFPKEGPSILRIQQVVRGDSAAYFCASSLEITGQGAKNEKLFFGSGTQLSVL.

The chain is built from TRBV4-3 and TRBJ2-7, with D possibly TRBD1 on 5 matching bases. CDR1 and CDR2 (germline): LGHNA, YSLEER. Trimming stripped 5 bases from V and 3 bases from J, with 8 bases between. The CDR3 is made up of 12 amino acids. The CDR3 DNA follows: TGCGCCAGCAGCTTTCAGGGCTACGAGCAGTACTTC. Translated, it gives CASSFQGYEQYF.

This sequence joins TRBV7-6 and TRBJ2-3, with a possible D match to TRBD1 (6 bases). Germline V gene lookup returns CDR1 SGHVS and CDR2 FNYEAQ. The CDR3 is 15 residues long. Trimming took 4 bases from V and 2 from J, leaving 13 bases between them. The CDR3 reads CASSSRDILTDTQYF. CDR3 nucleotide sequence: TGTGCCAGCAGCTCCCGGGACATTCTCACAGATACGCAGTATTTT.

The rearrangement uses TRBV6-6 and TRBJ2-2, with 7 bases aligning to TRBD2. Germline V gene data show CDR1 as MNHNY and CDR2 as SVGAGI (reference sequence). This CDR3 has 15 amino acids. After removal of 2 bases from V and 5 bases from J, the junction contained 5 bases not matched to a gene. CDR3: CASSYGGGHTGELFF. For the CDR3, the DNA is TGTGCCAGCAGTTACGGCGGGGGTCATACCGGGGAGCTGTTTTTT.

This chain uses TRBV2 with TRBJ2-5; 8 nucleotides agree with TRBD1. The V segment lost 3 bases and the J segment 7 bases; nucleotides outside the gene matches: 4. Germline assignment: CDR1 SNHLY and CDR2 FYNNEI. The CDR3 is 13 residues long. This CDR3 reads CASSDSQGGTQYF. The DNA of the CDR3 is TGTGCCAGCAGTGATTCACAGGGGGGGACCCAGTACTTC.

This chain joins TRBV6-4 and TRBJ2-7, with 10 bases aligning to TRBD2. The CDR3 is 15 amino acids. The V gene's germline CDR1 is MRHNA and CDR2 SNTAGT. Trimming cost V 4 bases and J 4 bases; bases outside gene matches: 7. The CDR3 bases are TGTGCCAGCAGTGTCCTAGCGGGAGAGCAATACGAGCAGTACTTC. Translated, it gives CASSVLAGEQYEQYF.

This sequence joins TRBV7-2 and TRBJ2-2; 16 positions match TRBD2. Germline V gene lookup returns CDR1 SGHTA and CDR2 FQGNSA. The V gene end was trimmed by 0 bases and the J gene end by 7 bases; junction bases not matched to a gene: 5. CDR3 length: 18 residues. The CDR3 reads CASSLAPGLAGGLGELFF. The CDR3 DNA sequence: TGTGCCAGCAGCTTAGCCCCGGGACTAGCGGGAGGGCTCGGGGAGCTGTTTTTT.

The gene calls are TRBV6-4 and TRBJ2-2, with D possibly being TRBD1 (5 bases). Germline loops: CDR1 MRHNA, CDR2 SNTAGT. Trimming removed 3 bases from V and 4 bases from J, with 12 bases in between. CDR3 length equals 15 residues. The CDR3 DNA reads as TGTGCCAGCAGTGAAAGGGGCTACCTCACCGGGGAGCTGTTTTTT. Amino acids: CASSERGYLTGELFF.

This clone was observed a handful of times. This chain joins TRBV19 and TRBJ1-3, with D possibly being TRBD1 (6 bases). The CDR3 is 15 residues long. Looked up from germline, CDR1 is LNHDA and CDR2 is SQIVND (reference sequence). Trimming pared 11 bases from V and 0 bases from J, leaving 17 bases between. The DNA of the CDR3 is TGTGCCGCCACCACCGACAGGTTCTCTGGAAACACCATATATTTT. Protein sequence: CAATTDRFSGNTIYF.

The genes are TRBV21-1 and TRBJ2-7; TRBD2, the table's D call, was not compared with the DNA. TRBV21-1 is a pseudogene segment. The CDR3 has 16 residues. The CDR3 bases are TGTGCCAGCAGCGGCCCTACTAGCGGGAACTCCTACGAGCAGTACTTC. Amino acid sequence: CASSGPTSGNSYEQYF.

This chain uses TRBV6-1 with TRBJ2-5; TRBD1 might be the D (5 bases). There are 16 residues in the CDR3. V was pared by 3 bases and J by 4 bases, with 18 bases between. Germline V CDR1 and CDR2: MNHNS, SASEGT. CDR3 nucleotides: TGTGCCAGCAGTGACCCCTTCAACAGGAGTCGAGAGACCCAGTACTTC. This sequence encodes CASSDPFNRSRETQYF.

The gene calls are TRBV7-8 and TRBJ1-5; D unresolved. Trimming left V 0 bases short and J 1 base short, with 7 bases between. This CDR3 is 15 amino acids long. From germline, CDR1 is SGHVS and CDR2 FQNEAQ. The CDR3 is CASSLARQSNQPQHF. The DNA for the CDR3 is TGTGCCAGCAGCTTAGCGCGGCAAAGCAATCAGCCCCAGCATTTT.

This chain uses TRBV7-8 with TRBJ2-7, with 7 bases that match TRBD2. CDR1 and CDR2 (germline): SGHVS, FQNEAQ. The length of the CDR3 is 16 residues. The V and J ends lost 3 bases and 4 bases, in that order; junction bases with no gene match: 12. The CDR3 bases are TGTGCCAGCAGCTTGGGATCGGGACTAACTATATACGAGCAGTACTTC. It specifies CASSLGSGLTIYEQYF.

This chain uses TRBV9 with TRBJ2-3; TRBD2 agrees at 10 bases. J gave up 2 bases and V 2 bases, and 5 bases lay outside the gene matches. Per germline, CDR1 SGDLS and CDR2 YYNGEE. CDR3 length equals 16 residues. The CDR3 nucleotides are TGTGCCAGCAGCGTCGGACTAGCGGCTTACACAGATACGCAGTATTTT. Translating gives CASSVGLAAYTDTQYF.

The J gene is TRBJ1-2, the V gene TRBV30, with TRBD1 matching over 7 bases. The CDR3 has 13 amino acids. V shed 1 base, J shed 3 bases, and the junction held 2 bases outside the gene matches. Germline CDR1 reads GTSNPN; CDR2 reads SVGIG (reference sequence). CDR3 DNA: TGTGCCTGGAGTGGGAGGGGGCACTATGGCTACACCTTC. Protein: CAWSGRGHYGYTF.

CDR3 amino acids: CASSPGRTTNNSPLHF. CDR3 DNA sequence: TGTGCCAGCTCACCGGGGCGAACCACTAATAATTCACCCCTCCACTTT. The chain carries TRBV18 and TRBJ1-6; a weak D match, TRBD1 (5 bases). CDR1 is KGHSH, CDR2 LQKENI, per germline. V lost 3 bases, J lost 5 bases, and 14 bases lay in between. The CDR3 has 16 amino acids.

V gene TRBV7-6 combines with J gene TRBJ2-7; 8 nucleotides line up with TRBD2. The junction had 7 bases not matched to a gene; V was cut back by 8 bases and J by 4 bases. Germline lookup yields CDR1 SGHVS and CDR2 FNYEAQ. The CDR3 spans 13 residues. CDR3 residues: CASSGGARYEQYF. DNA for the CDR3: TGTGCCAGCTCGGGGGGGGCCAGGTACGAGCAGTACTTC.

The CDR3 loop is CASSFTLGLTDTQYF. Written as DNA, the CDR3 is TGTGCCAGCAGCTTTACTCTCGGACTCACAGATACGCAGTATTTT. This chain uses TRBV5-6 with TRBJ2-3; weak D call: TRBD2 (5 bases). V lost 2 bases, J lost 2 bases, and 12 bases lay in between. The CDR3 loop spans 15 amino acids. The germline V gene encodes CDR1 SGHDT and CDR2 YYEEEE.

The chain combines TRBV30 with TRBJ2-2, with TRBD1 identical over 8 bases. Per germline, CDR1 GTSNPN and CDR2 SVGIG (reference sequence). The J segment lost 1 base and the V segment lost 5 bases, leaving 0 bases of the junction unmatched. The CDR3 length is 13 residues. In nucleotides, the CDR3 is TGTGCCTGGGGGACAGGGAACACCGGGGAGCTGTTTTTT. Translated: CAWGTGNTGELFF.

This sequence joins TRBV28 and TRBJ1-5; a weak D match, TRBD1 (5 bases). Between the trimmed V and J ends, which lost 2 bases and 2 bases, there was a span of 16 bases. The V gene's germline CDR1 is MDHEN and CDR2 SYDVKM. CDR3 length: 17 amino acids. CDR3 region: CASSLPRDGGGNQPQHF. CDR3 nucleotide sequence: TGTGCCAGCAGTTTACCCCGGGACGGGGGTGGCAATCAGCCCCAGCATTTT. The full variable domain, completed using reference TRBV28 and TRBJ1-5, is DVKVTQSSRYLVKRTGEKVFLECVQDMDHENMFWYRQDPGLGLRLIYFSYDVKMKEKGDIPEGYSVSREKKERFSLILESASTNQTSMYLCASSLPRDGGGNQPQHFGDGTRLSIL.

This chain uses TRBV28 with TRBJ2-7; 10 bases line up with TRBD1. CDR1 is MDHEN and CDR2 is SYDVKM in the germline V gene. The J segment lost 0 bases and the V segment lost 6 bases, leaving 2 bases of the junction unmatched. The CDR3 loop spans 14 amino acids. The CDR3 region has the DNA TGTGCCAGCAGATGGACAGGGGGCTCCTACGAGCAGTACTTC. The encoded protein is CASRWTGGSYEQYF.

The V call is TRBV27, the J call TRBJ2-1, with TRBD1 as a possible D gene (6 bases). V gave up 6 bases and J gave up 8 bases, with 20 bases separating them. Germline lookup yields CDR1 MNHEY and CDR2 SMNVEV (reference sequence). The CDR3 extends over 15 amino acids. CDR3 protein: CASRSGQILGDEQFF. The CDR3 region has the DNA TGTGCCAGCAGATCAGGACAGATCTTGGGGGATGAGCAGTTCTTC.

This rearrangement joins TRBV7-2 to TRBJ1-2, with D maybe TRBD1 (5 bases). Germline CDR1 SGHTA, CDR2 FQGNSA. The CDR3 totals 15 residues. Trimming stripped 2 bases from V and 6 bases from J, with 16 bases between. CDR3 region: CASSLTGPIKNGYTF. The CDR3 DNA sequence: TGTGCCAGCAGCTTAACAGGCCCTATAAAAAATGGCTACACCTTC.

This chain links TRBV13 with TRBJ2-1; 7 bases fit TRBD1. Germline lookup yields CDR1 PRHDT and CDR2 FYEKMQ (reference sequence). V lost 5 bases and J lost 3; bases outside the gene matches: 13. The CDR3 totals 17 residues. The CDR3 sequence: CASSLSTGRGLYNEQFF. CDR3 in DNA: TGTGCCAGCAGCCTATCGACAGGGAGAGGGCTCTACAATGAGCAGTTCTTC. Together with reference TRBV13 and TRBJ2-1, the CDR3 gives the full variable domain: AAGVIQSPRHLIKEKRETATLKCYPIPRHDTVYWYQQGPGQDPQFLISFYEKMQSDKGSIPDRFSAQQFSDYHSELNMSSLELGDSALYFCASSLSTGRGLYNEQFFGPGTRLTVL.

The chain has TRBV6-1 and TRBJ1-6, with D maybe TRBD1 (6 bases). Per the germline V gene, CDR1 is MNHNS and CDR2 is SASEGT. The CDR3 sequence is 18 residues long. V was cut by 1 base and J by 2 bases, with 15 bases left in between. CDR3 residues: CASSEGARGVPYNSPLHF. CDR3 nucleotide sequence: TGTGCCAGCAGTGAAGGAGCCAGGGGAGTCCCCTATAATTCACCCCTCCACTTT.

On this clone itself: Additional DNA sequences in this sample encode the identical CDR3. The V call is TRBV20-1, the J call TRBJ2-7; D ambiguous. The CDR3 length is 10 residues. V shed 3 bases and J shed 5 bases, with 5 bases lying between them. Germline V gene sequence: CDR1 DFQATT, CDR2 SNEGSKA (reference sequence). CDR3 protein: CSASSDEQYF. CDR3 coding DNA: TGCAGTGCTAGTTCGGACGAGCAGTACTTC.

This chain joins TRBV11-2 and TRBJ1-2; 9 bases line up with TRBD1. Trimming cost V 5 bases and J 8 bases; bases outside gene matches: 12. Germline V gives CDR1 SGHAT, CDR2 FQNNGV. The CDR3 is 15 amino acids. The CDR3 DNA reads TGTGCCAGCAGCGCCCGGGACAGGGTTGCGCGCGGCTACACCTTC. Amino acids: CASSARDRVARGYTF. Full variable domain (remainder filled in from reference TRBV11-2 and TRBJ1-2): EAGVAQSPRYKIIEKRQSVAFWCNPISGHATLYWYQQILGQGPKLLIQFQNNGVVDDSQLPKDRFSAERLKGVDSTLKIQPAKLEDSAVYLCASSARDRVARGYTFGSGTRLTVV.

This chain uses TRBV7-2 with TRBJ2-3, with TRBD2 identical over 11 bases. Trimming removed 5 bases from V and 0 bases from J; junction bases left unmatched: 7. Germline values: CDR1 SGHTA, CDR2 FQGNSA. The CDR3 is 17 residues long. The CDR3 DNA reads TGTGCCAGCAGCCCCGGGACTAGCGGATCTAGCACAGATACGCAGTATTTT. Its protein is CASSPGTSGSSTDTQYF.

In its sample, this clone was seen once. The rearrangement links TRBV7-9 to TRBJ1-2, with 10 positions matching TRBD1. The germline V gene has CDR1 SEHNR and CDR2 FQNEAQ (reference sequence). CDR3 length equals 14 residues. The V and J ends lost 5 bases and 3 bases, in that order; junction bases with no gene match: 3. The CDR3: CASSLGTGDYGYTF. CDR3 nucleotides: TGTGCCAGCAGCCTAGGGACAGGGGACTATGGCTACACCTTC.

The count of this clone is one. This rearrangement joins TRBV29-1 to TRBJ2-7; D remains ambiguous. This CDR3 is built from 13 residues. Germline values: CDR1 SQVTM, CDR2 ANQGSEA. V was pared by 7 bases and J by 0 bases, with 13 bases between. The CDR3 DNA is TGCAGCGCGGATTCAGGAAACTCCTACGAGCAGTACTTC. It translates to CSADSGNSYEQYF.